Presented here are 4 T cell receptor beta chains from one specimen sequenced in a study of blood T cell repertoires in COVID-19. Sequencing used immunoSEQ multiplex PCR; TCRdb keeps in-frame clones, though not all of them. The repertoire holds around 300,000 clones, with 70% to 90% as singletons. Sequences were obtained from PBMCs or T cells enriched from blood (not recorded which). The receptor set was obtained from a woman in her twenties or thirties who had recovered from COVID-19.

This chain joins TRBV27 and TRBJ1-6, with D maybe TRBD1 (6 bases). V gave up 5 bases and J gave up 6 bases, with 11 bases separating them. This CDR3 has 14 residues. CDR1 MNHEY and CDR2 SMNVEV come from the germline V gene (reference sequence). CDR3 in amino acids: CASSLRTANSPLHF. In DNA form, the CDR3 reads TGTGCCAGCAGTCTACGGACAGCTAATTCACCCCTCCACTTT.

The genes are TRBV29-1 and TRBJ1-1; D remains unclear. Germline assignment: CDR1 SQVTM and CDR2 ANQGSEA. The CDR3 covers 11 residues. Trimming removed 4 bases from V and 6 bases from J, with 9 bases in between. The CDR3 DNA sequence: TGCAGCGTTGGGAGGGAAGCTGAAGCTTTCTTT. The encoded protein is CSVGREAEAFF.

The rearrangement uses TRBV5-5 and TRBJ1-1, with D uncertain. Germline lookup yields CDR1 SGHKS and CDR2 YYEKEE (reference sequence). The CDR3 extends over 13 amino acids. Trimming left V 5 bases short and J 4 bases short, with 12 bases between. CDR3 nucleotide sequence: TGTGCCAGCAGGAATACTGAGAGCACTGAAGCTTTCTTT. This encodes CASRNTESTEAFF.

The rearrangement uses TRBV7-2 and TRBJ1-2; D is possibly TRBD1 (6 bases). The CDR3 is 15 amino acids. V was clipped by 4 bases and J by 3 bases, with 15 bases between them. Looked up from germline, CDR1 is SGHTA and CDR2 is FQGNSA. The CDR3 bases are TGTGCCAGCAGCTCAGGCGGGGGCCCCTACTATGGCTACACCTTC. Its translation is CASSSGGGPYYGYTF.